These 20 T cell receptor beta chains originate from one sample sequenced in a study of T cells after yellow fever vaccination. TCRdb processed the 5' RACE reads anew with MiXCR; each CDR3 protein has one entry. Among about 400,000 distinct CDR3 sequences listed, more than 9% were seen once. This specimen was PBMCs, taken on the day of the first yellow fever vaccination. These receptors all stem from a man younger than 35 who received the YFV17D yellow fever vaccine.

V gene TRBV12-3 or TRBV12-4 combines with J gene TRBJ2-7, with D possibly TRBD1 on 6 matching bases. V was cut by 7 bases and J by 5 bases, with 18 bases left in between. This CDR3 has 14 amino acids. The CDR3 bases are TGTGCCAGCAAGGGGGAAACTTTTCCTCACGAGCAGTACTTC. Translated, it gives CASKGETFPHEQYF.

There are a few counts of this clonotype. V gene TRBV29-1 combines with J gene TRBJ2-1; D is ambiguous. This CDR3 spans 13 amino acids. V was shortened by 4 bases and J by 2 bases, with 9 bases between the two germline ends. From germline, CDR1 is SQVTM and CDR2 ANQGSEA. The CDR3 DNA follows: TGCAGCGTTGGACTGGTACCCTACAATGAGCAGTTCTTC. Protein product: CSVGLVPYNEQFF.

This clonotype was observed a handful of times. This sequence joins TRBV7-3 and TRBJ2-3; the match to TRBD2 covers 9 bases. Germline V gene sequence: CDR1 SGHTA, CDR2 FQGTGA. This CDR3 region has 15 residues. V was clipped by 5 bases and J by 6 bases; unmatched bases: 9. Written as DNA, the CDR3 is TGTGCCAGCAGCCCGAGCGGGGGGAAAGCCGATACGCAGTATTTT. Amino acid sequence: CASSPSGGKADTQYF.

This clonotype was observed a few times. The chain combines TRBV28 with TRBJ2-5, with D possibly matching TRBD1 (6 bases). The germline V and J ends were trimmed by 7 bases and 1 base, with 13 bases remaining between them. Germline CDR1 and CDR2: MDHEN and SYDVKM. The CDR3 sequence is 14 residues long. The CDR3 coding sequence is TGTGCCAGCACCGTCAGGGGCCCCCAAGAGACCCAGTACTTC. Residues: CASTVRGPQETQYF.

The J gene is TRBJ2-5, the V gene TRBV25-1; the match to TRBD2 covers 12 bases. With 6 bases clipped from V and 5 bases from J, the junction kept 7 bases outside the gene matches. This CDR3 contains 15 residues. Germline loops: CDR1 MGHDK, CDR2 SYGVNS. The CDR3: CASRGRTSGDETQYF. The CDR3 DNA is TGTGCCAGCAGGGGAAGGACTAGCGGGGACGAGACCCAGTACTTC.

In this sample, this clonotype turned up a few times. The V call is TRBV6-6, the J call TRBJ1-5; D is perhaps TRBD1 (5 bases). Trimming removed 6 bases from V and 11 bases from J, with 11 bases in between. CDR3 length: 11 amino acids. Germline CDR1 MNHNY, CDR2 SVGAGI (reference sequence). CDR3: CASSPRGTQHF. The CDR3 DNA reads as TGTGCCAGCAGCCCCCGGGGGACCCAGCATTTT.

V gene TRBV6-1 combines with J gene TRBJ2-7; perhaps D is TRBD1 or TRBD2 (5 bases each). Trimming cost V 6 bases and J 0 bases, with 15 bases left between them. This CDR3 has 15 amino acids. Germline loops: CDR1 MNHNS, CDR2 SASEGT. The CDR3 DNA follows: TGTGCCAGCAGAACCCGAGGGGAGAGCTCCTACGAGCAGTACGTC. Amino acids: CASRTRGESSYEQYV.

This rearrangement joins TRBV18 to TRBJ1-4, with 7 bases identical to TRBD1. The germline V gene encodes CDR1 KGHSH and CDR2 LQKENI. The CDR3 totals 15 residues. Trimming at V came to 5 bases and at J to 4 bases, leaving 7 bases not matched to a gene. In DNA form, the CDR3 reads TGTGCCAGCTCATCTACAGGGGCTTTTAATGAAAAACTGTTTTTT. Translating gives CASSSTGAFNEKLFF.

There are a few counts of this clonotype. Written as DNA, the CDR3 is TGTGCCAGCAGTTTTAGGACATCCAACACCGGGGAGCTGTTTTTT. It codes for CASSFRTSNTGELFF. The chain links TRBV12-3 or TRBV12-4 to TRBJ2-2, with TRBD1 as a possible D gene (5 bases). Trimming pared 3 bases from V and 2 bases from J, leaving 10 bases between. This CDR3 is built from 15 residues.

J is TRBJ2-7 and V is TRBV7-8; 9 bases are shared with TRBD2. The germline CDR1 and CDR2 sequences are SGHVS and FQNEAQ. Unmatched junction bases numbered 9, after V lost 5 bases and J lost 4 bases. The CDR3 runs to 15 residues. This chain's CDR3 is CASSLEAGGLYEQYF. In DNA, the CDR3 is TGTGCCAGCAGCCTAGAAGCGGGGGGCCTGTACGAGCAGTACTTC.

The J gene is TRBJ2-7, the V gene TRBV5-1, with a tentative D call TRBD1 (6 bases). Germline CDR1 SGHRS, CDR2 YFSETQ. V was shortened by 4 bases and J by 0 bases, with 14 bases between the two germline ends. The CDR3 totals 15 residues. CDR3 in amino acids: CASSLPQGSSYEQYV. In nucleotides, the CDR3 is TGCGCCAGCAGCCTGCCCCAGGGGAGCTCCTACGAGCAGTACGTC.

The chain links TRBV7-2 to TRBJ2-7; TRBD1 might be the D (6 bases). The CDR3 covers 13 residues. Trimming took off 1 base at V and 5 bases at J, with 9 bases between the two ends. Per the germline V gene, CDR1 is SGHTA and CDR2 is FQGNSA. The CDR3 DNA is TGTGCCAGCAGCTTAGTGGGGGCCCACGAGCAGTACTTC. As protein: CASSLVGAHEQYF.

This clonotype was counted between two and nine times. V and J are TRBV7-2 and TRBJ2-1; 11 bases match TRBD1. Unmatched junction bases numbered 16, after V lost 2 bases and J lost 4 bases. The CDR3 consists of 20 residues. The germline CDR1 and CDR2 sequences are SGHTA and FQGNSA. CDR3 sequence reads: CASSLPKAPVRDRGYNEQFF. In DNA, the CDR3 is TGTGCCAGCAGCTTACCCAAAGCTCCGGTCCGGGACAGGGGGTACAATGAGCAGTTCTTC.

This clonotype was counted only a few times. CDR3 sequence (DNA): TGCGCCAGCAGCCAACCCTTACAGGGCTTAGGGTATGGCTACACCTTC. Translated, it gives CASSQPLQGLGYGYTF. The V and J genes are TRBV4-1 and TRBJ1-2; perhaps TRBD1 as D (6 bases). The germline V gene encodes CDR1 MGHRA and CDR2 YSYEKL. The V gene lost 2 bases and the J gene lost 5 bases, with 18 bases spanning the gap. The CDR3 extends over 16 amino acids.

This clonotype was counted only a few times. The chain couples TRBV20-1 to TRBJ1-5; possibly TRBD1 for D (5 bases). Germline CDR1 and CDR2: DFQATT and SNEGSKA (reference sequence). The CDR3 sequence is 14 residues long. Trimming cost V 6 bases and J 5 bases, with 17 bases left between them. For the CDR3, the DNA is TGCAGTGCGAACGACCCCGGGGGGGATCAGCCCCAGCATTTT. As protein: CSANDPGGDQPQHF.

This sequence joins TRBV4-1 and TRBJ2-3; 7 bases agree with TRBD1. V lost 5 bases, J lost 0 bases, and 5 bases stayed unmatched. Germline CDR1 is MGHRA and CDR2 is YSYEKL. The CDR3 loop spans 15 amino acids. CDR3 protein: CASSMYRGSTDTQYF. Written as DNA, the CDR3 is TGCGCCAGCAGCATGTACAGGGGTAGCACAGATACGCAGTATTTT.

This clonotype was counted ten times or more. The rearrangement uses TRBV4-3 and TRBJ2-3, with TRBD2 identical over 13 bases. J was trimmed by 0 bases and V by 4 bases; bases with no gene match: 7. The CDR3 runs to 18 residues. CDR1 is LGHNA and CDR2 is YSLEER in the germline V gene. The chain's CDR3 is CASSRGTSGVLSTDTQYF. The CDR3 bases are TGCGCCAGCAGCCGAGGGACTAGCGGGGTACTTAGCACAGATACGCAGTATTTT.

There are many counts of this clonotype. The genes are TRBV4-3 and TRBJ1-3, with a tentative D call TRBD1 (5 bases). The germline V gene has CDR1 LGHNA and CDR2 YSLEER. V was trimmed by 0 bases and J by 3 bases, leaving 9 bases between them. The CDR3 spans 15 residues. CDR3 coding DNA: TGCGCCAGCAGCCAAGATGGGGCGGATGGAAACACCATATATTTT. Amino acid sequence: CASSQDGADGNTIYF.

In this sample, this clonotype turned up a few times. V is TRBV5-1 and J is TRBJ2-5; D perhaps matches TRBD2 (5 bases). The germline gives CDR1 SGHRS, CDR2 YFSETQ. Trimming took 0 bases from V and 5 from J, leaving 11 bases between them. CDR3 length equals 14 residues. The CDR3 protein is CASSLDGVGETQYF. The CDR3 DNA follows: TGCGCCAGCAGCTTGGACGGGGTCGGGGAGACCCAGTACTTC. The full variable domain, its missing parts supplied by reference TRBV5-1 and TRBJ2-5, is KAGVTQTPRYLIKTRGQQVTLSCSPISGHRSVSWYQQTPGQGLQFLFEYFSETQRNKGNFPGRFSGRQFSNSRSEMNVSTLELGDSALYLCASSLDGVGETQYFGPGTRLLVL.

This clonotype has more than one count but fewer than ten. The chain couples TRBV2 to TRBJ2-6; maybe TRBD2 (5 bases). Germline V CDR1 and CDR2: SNHLY, FYNNEI. Trimming stripped 6 bases from V and 5 bases from J, with 17 bases between. CDR3 length: 16 residues. The CDR3 spells CASRTVGGFRANVLTF. For the CDR3, the DNA is TGTGCCAGCAGGACGGTAGGAGGATTTAGGGCCAACGTCCTGACTTTC.